Following are 22 T cell receptor beta chains from one sample sequenced in a study of technical replicates of blood from a handful of donors. Data came from immunoSEQ multiplex PCR; TCRdb stores just in-frame clones and leaves some out. The sample includes tens of thousands of clones, about 92% of them seen just once. The sequenced sample consisted of PBMCs. Source of these receptors: a human donor in good health. Some clones in this sample may be carry-over from other donors' samples.

The chain recombines TRBV4-3 with TRBJ2-7, with a tentative D call TRBD2 (5 bases). The CDR3 runs 15 residues. Trimming removed 3 bases from V and 7 bases from J, with 19 bases in between. Germline V CDR1 and CDR2: LGHNA, YSLEER. The CDR3 loop reads CASSQKLEGLWEQYF. CDR3 in DNA: TGCGCCAGCAGCCAGAAATTAGAGGGTCTATGGGAGCAGTACTTC.

The chain has TRBV2 and TRBJ2-1; 9 bases match TRBD2. Trimming cost V 6 bases and J 8 bases; bases outside gene matches: 8. The CDR3 is 14 residues long. CDR1 and CDR2 from the germline V gene are SNHLY and FYNNEI. The CDR3 loop reads CASRGLAWRDEQFF. In DNA, the CDR3 is TGTGCCAGCAGAGGACTAGCGTGGAGGGATGAGCAGTTCTTC. Based on the CDR3 plus reference TRBV2 and TRBJ2-1, the full variable domain is EPEVTQTPSHQVTQMGQEVILRCVPISNHLYFYWYRQILGQKVEFLVSFYNNEISEKSEIFDDQFSVERPDGSNFTLKIRSTKLEDSAMYFCASRGLAWRDEQFFGPGTRLTVL.

This rearrangement joins TRBV11-1 to TRBJ2-1, with D possibly being TRBD2 (6 bases). V lost 5 bases and J lost 2, with 13 bases in between. Per germline, CDR1 SGHAT and CDR2 FQDESV (reference sequence). This CDR3 spans 15 amino acids. The chain's CDR3 is CASSRRDSAYNEQFF. The CDR3 DNA is TGTGCCAGCAGCCGCCGGGACTCCGCCTACAATGAGCAGTTCTTC.

This chain links TRBV4-1 with TRBJ2-7, with 12 positions matching TRBD2. Trimming cost V 1 base and J 12 bases; bases outside gene matches: 4. CDR3 size: 13 residues. Germline CDR1 is MGHRA and CDR2 is YSYEKL. The CDR3 bases are TGCGCCAGCAGCCAAGGGACTAGCGGGATACCGTACTTC. Its translation: CASSQGTSGIPYF.

The chain joins TRBV5-1 to TRBJ1-4, with TRBD1 as a possible D gene (6 bases). CDR3 length: 16 residues. Germline assignment: CDR1 SGHRS and CDR2 YFSETQ. V lost 2 bases and J 3 bases, leaving 14 bases between the germline ends. The CDR3: CASSFLGAGANEKLFF. In nucleotides, the CDR3 is TGCGCCAGCAGCTTCTTAGGGGCAGGGGCTAATGAAAAACTGTTTTTT.

V gene TRBV15 combines with J gene TRBJ1-1; D remains unclear. The ends were cut back, 8 bases at V and 0 bases at J, with 10 bases in the middle. The germline gives CDR1 LNHNV, CDR2 YYDKDF (reference sequence). This CDR3 has 13 residues. This CDR3 reads CATRRSVNTEAFF. The CDR3 DNA reads as TGTGCCACCCGTCGATCAGTGAACACTGAAGCTTTCTTT. Full variable domain (rest looked up from reference TRBV15 and TRBJ1-1): DAMVIQNPRYQVTQFGKPVTLSCSQTLNHNVMYWYQQKSSQAPKLLFHYYDKDFNNEADTPDNFQSRRPNTSFCFLDIRSPGLGDTAMYLCATRRSVNTEAFFGQGTRLTVV.

This clone was picked up a small number of times. The rearrangement links TRBV27 to TRBJ2-3; 13 bases are shared with TRBD2. CDR1 and CDR2 (germline): MNHEY, SMNVEV (reference sequence). Germline trimming cut 5 bases from V and 2 bases from J; bases unmatched to any gene: 7. The CDR3 runs to 17 residues. The CDR3 protein is CASSTGLAGEHTDTQYF. CDR3 coding DNA: TGTGCCAGCAGTACTGGACTAGCGGGGGAACACACAGATACGCAGTATTTT.

The chain links TRBV5-1 to TRBJ2-1; TRBD2 aligns across 8 bases. Looked up from germline, CDR1 is SGHRS and CDR2 is YFSETQ. This CDR3 contains 14 residues. Trimming removed 4 bases from V and 6 bases from J; junction bases left unmatched: 6. CDR3 amino acids: CASSPGLATNEQFF. The CDR3 nucleotides read TGCGCCAGCAGCCCCGGACTAGCTACCAATGAGCAGTTCTTC.

This chain links TRBV5-1 with TRBJ1-1; D possibly corresponds to TRBD1 (5 bases). In germline, CDR1 is SGHRS, CDR2 YFSETQ. Between the trimmed V and J ends, which lost 4 bases and 5 bases, there was a span of 18 bases. The CDR3 covers 15 residues. In nucleotides, the CDR3 is TGCGCCAGCAGCCGCGGTGAGGGACTGGTTACTGAAGCTTTCTTT. As protein: CASSRGEGLVTEAFF.

V usage is TRBV10-3 and J usage is TRBJ2-3; 7 bases agree with TRBD2. V dropped 10 bases and J dropped 4; count of bases not matched to a gene: 11. Germline lookup yields CDR1 ENHRY and CDR2 SYGVKD. The CDR3 is 14 amino acids. The DNA of the CDR3 is TGTGCCACTTCTCATGGCGGGAGTGCAGATACGCAGTATTTT. Translating it yields CATSHGGSADTQYF.

The gene calls are TRBV5-6 and TRBJ1-2; D not certain. This CDR3 has 15 amino acids. Germline CDR1 is SGHDT and CDR2 is YYEEEE. Trimming cost V 6 bases and J 0 bases, with 15 bases left between them. Here the CDR3 DNA reads TGTGCCAGCACCCCCGGAGAGGGAGCTAACTATGGCTACACCTTC. Amino acids: CASTPGEGANYGYTF.

This chain joins TRBV5-6 and TRBJ1-2, with 7 positions matching TRBD1. The CDR3 extends over 16 amino acids. Germline assignment: CDR1 SGHDT and CDR2 YYEEEE. Trimming cost V 1 base and J 4 bases; bases outside gene matches: 10. The CDR3 DNA is TGTGCCAGCAGCTTGTGGGGCGACAGGGTGGGCTATGGCTACACCTTC. It specifies CASSLWGDRVGYGYTF.

V is TRBV21-1 and J is TRBJ2-3; TRBD2 is the table's D call, not checked against the DNA. TRBV21-1 is a listed pseudogene. This CDR3 has 16 residues. As DNA, the CDR3 is TGTGCCAGCAGCAAGGGGGGGCAGGGACGAAAAGATACGCAGTATTTT. Amino acids: CASSKGGQGRKDTQYF.

The chain has TRBV27 and TRBJ2-7; 7 bases map to TRBD2. This CDR3 spans 14 amino acids. Looked up from germline, CDR1 is MNHEY and CDR2 is SMNVEV (reference sequence). Germline trimming cut 4 bases from V and 6 bases from J; bases unmatched to any gene: 9. CDR3 DNA: TGTGCCAGCAGTTCTCCTAATGGGAGGGGCGAGCAGTACTTC. This gives the protein CASSSPNGRGEQYF.

The genes are TRBV9 and TRBJ2-1, with 10 bases aligning to TRBD2. Trimming took 1 base from V and 7 from J; bases not matched to a gene: 8. Looked up from germline, CDR1 is SGDLS and CDR2 is YYNGEE. CDR3 length: 16 residues. The CDR3 nucleotides read TGTGCCAGCAGCGTAAAAGTTGGACTAGCGGTAAATGAGCAGTTCTTC. This sequence encodes CASSVKVGLAVNEQFF.

This clone showed up just once. The CDR3: CSATTNYGYTF. The CDR3 DNA reads TGCAGTGCAACAACTAACTATGGCTACACCTTC. The rearrangement joins TRBV20-1 to TRBJ1-2; no firm D call. CDR1 is DFQATT, CDR2 SNEGSKA, per germline (reference sequence). The CDR3 covers 11 residues. V lost 6 bases and J 0 bases, leaving 5 bases between the germline ends.

In DNA form, the CDR3 reads TGTGCCAGCAGCGGCGTGGGGCCGGGACAGATTTACAATGAGCAGTTCTTC. Translating gives CASSGVGPGQIYNEQFF. This rearrangement joins TRBV7-6 to TRBJ2-1; 7 nucleotides line up with TRBD1. The CDR3 contains 17 residues. From germline, CDR1 is SGHVS and CDR2 FNYEAQ. Trimming cost V 5 bases and J 4 bases; bases outside gene matches: 14.

The rearrangement joins TRBV9 to TRBJ1-4; D uncertain. V dropped 6 bases and J dropped 6 bases, with 12 bases sitting between them. Germline values: CDR1 SGDLS, CDR2 YYNGEE. The CDR3 consists of 13 residues. The CDR3 DNA reads as TGTGCCAGCACGGGAGTCGAGGATGAAAAACTGTTTTTT. Translated, it gives CASTGVEDEKLFF.

V is TRBV5-1 and J is TRBJ1-5; D gene unclear. The CDR3 loop spans 14 amino acids. Germline values: CDR1 SGHRS, CDR2 YFSETQ. V was cut by 2 bases and J by 6 bases, with 12 bases left in between. The chain's CDR3 is CASSLGDSGQPQHF. CDR3 in DNA: TGCGCCAGCAGCTTAGGAGACTCCGGTCAGCCCCAGCATTTT.

This clone was found once. The genes are TRBV25-1 and TRBJ2-5, with D tentatively TRBD2 (5 bases). CDR3 length: 14 amino acids. V was shortened by 6 bases and J by 0 bases, with 11 bases between the two germline ends. Germline CDR1 is MGHDK and CDR2 is SYGVNS. CDR3 region: CASSEGLYQETQYF. The DNA for the CDR3 is TGTGCCAGCAGCGAGGGTTTGTACCAAGAGACCCAGTACTTC.

The gene calls are TRBV9 and TRBJ2-1; 9 bases line up with TRBD2. Germline assignment: CDR1 SGDLS and CDR2 YYNGEE. The CDR3 runs to 15 residues. Trimming removed 0 bases from V and 4 bases from J; junction bases left unmatched: 2. The CDR3: CASSVGLADYNEQFF. The DNA of the CDR3 is TGTGCCAGCAGCGTAGGACTAGCGGATTACAATGAGCAGTTCTTC.

J is TRBJ2-5 and V is TRBV13; 8 bases are a match to TRBD2. Germline CDR1 is PRHDT and CDR2 is FYEKMQ (reference sequence). This CDR3 has 13 residues. Trimming at V came to 5 bases and at J to 7 bases, leaving 6 bases not matched to a gene. The CDR3 DNA is TGTGCCAGCAGCCCAGTAGCGGGAACGACCCAGTACTTC. Amino acid sequence: CASSPVAGTTQYF.